The rows below give T cell receptor beta chains drawn from one sample of a study of CD8+ T cells in alopecia areata. Using immunoSEQ multiplex PCR, the repertoire was profiled, and TCRdb retains in-frame clones only, with some absent. The sample contains about 260,000 clones, 60% of which appear only once. The source was CD4+ T cells sorted from blood, collected around week 53, from a patient treated with tofacitinib. The receptors were sampled from a human donor with alopecia areata. CDR3s include the opening cysteine and the closing phenylalanine or tryptophan. The D gene is left open where the match is weak. Part of the rows lack a size; the others show once, few, many or a class for expanded clones.

d_gene: -; v_gene: TRBV7-3; j_gene: TRBJ2-5; abundance: -; len: 16; CDR3aa: CASSPPLRTAKETQYF; CDR3nt: TGTGCCAGCAGCCCACCCCTCCGGACAGCCAAGGAGACCCAGTACTTC
d_gene: -; v_gene: TRBV4-3; j_gene: TRBJ2-7; abundance: -; len: 13; CDR3aa: CASSQDRGYEQYF; CDR3nt: TGCGCCAGCAGCCAAGATCGCGGATACGAGCAGTACTTC
d_gene: -; v_gene: TRBV30; j_gene: TRBJ2-5; abundance: -; len: 14; CDR3aa: CARMGSSNQETQYF; CDR3nt: TGTGCCCGGATGGGGTCGAGCAACCAAGAGACCCAGTACTTC
d_gene: -; v_gene: TRBV29-1; j_gene: TRBJ1-1; abundance: -; len: 14; CDR3aa: CSVVSEATNTEAFF; CDR3nt: TGCAGCGTTGTAAGCGAAGCGACTAACACTGAAGCTTTCTTT
d_gene: TRBD1; v_gene: TRBV6-5; j_gene: TRBJ2-7; abundance: -; len: 15; CDR3aa: CASSHGTGILYEQYF; CDR3nt: TGTGCCAGCAGTCACGGGACAGGGATCCTCTACGAGCAGTACTTC
d_gene: -; v_gene: TRBV18; j_gene: TRBJ2-7; abundance: few; len: 13; CDR3aa: CASSPGVSYEQYF; CDR3nt: TGTGCCAGCTCCCCGGGCGTTTCCTACGAGCAGTACTTC
d_gene: TRBD2; v_gene: TRBV11-2; j_gene: TRBJ2-3; abundance: -; len: 17; CDR3aa: CASSRTAGTRLADTQYF; CDR3nt: TGTGCCAGCAGCCGTACCGCCGGGACTAGGTTGGCAGATACGCAGTATTTT
d_gene: -; v_gene: TRBV7-2; j_gene: TRBJ1-5; abundance: -; len: 13; CDR3aa: CASSAREHQPQHF; CDR3nt: TGTGCCAGCAGCGCCCGGGAACATCAGCCCCAGCATTTT
d_gene: -; v_gene: TRBV18; j_gene: TRBJ2-5; abundance: few; len: 12; CDR3aa: CASSPDQETQYF; CDR3nt: TGTGCCAGCTCACCGGACCAAGAGACCCAGTACTTC
d_gene: -; v_gene: TRBV14; j_gene: TRBJ2-4; abundance: -; len: 14; CDR3aa: CASSPRGGKNIQYF; CDR3nt: TGTGCCAGCAGCCCAAGGGGCGGAAAAAACATTCAGTACTTC
d_gene: -; v_gene: TRBV15; j_gene: TRBJ2-7; abundance: -; len: 14; CDR3aa: CATSRDLREYEQYF; CDR3nt: TGTGCCACCAGCAGAGATCTCAGGGAGTACGAGCAGTACTTC
d_gene: -; v_gene: TRBV25-1; j_gene: TRBJ2-3; abundance: -; len: 17; CDR3aa: CASSERPDRRRVDTQYF; CDR3nt: TGTGCCAGCAGTGAACGCCCGGACCGGCGAAGGGTCGATACGCAGTATTTT
d_gene: -; v_gene: TRBV23-1; j_gene: TRBJ1-4; abundance: -; len: 15; CDR3aa: CASSQAVRAGEKLFF; CDR3nt: TGCGCCAGCAGTCAAGCGGTACGCGCCGGTGAAAAACTGTTTTTT
d_gene: TRBD2; v_gene: TRBV29-1; j_gene: TRBJ2-2; abundance: -; len: 12; CDR3aa: CSVASGGPGLFF; CDR3nt: TGCAGCGTGGCGAGCGGGGGGCCTGGCCTGTTTTTT
d_gene: -; v_gene: TRBV4-2; j_gene: TRBJ2-7; abundance: -; len: 14; CDR3aa: CASSLMVQSYEQYF; CDR3nt: TGTGCCAGCAGCCTAATGGTTCAATCCTACGAGCAGTACTTC
d_gene: TRBD1; v_gene: TRBV2; j_gene: TRBJ1-6; abundance: few; len: 14; CDR3aa: CASSVDRDNSPLHF; CDR3nt: TGTGCCAGCAGTGTGGACAGGGATAATTCACCCCTCCACTTT
d_gene: -; v_gene: TRBV4-3; j_gene: TRBJ1-2; abundance: -; len: 15; CDR3aa: CASSQHEDRDYGYTF; CDR3nt: TGCGCCAGCAGCCAACATGAAGACAGAGACTATGGCTACACCTTC
d_gene: -; v_gene: TRBV6-6; j_gene: TRBJ1-5; abundance: -; len: 15; CDR3aa: CASSSTRGGTQPQHF; CDR3nt: TGTGCCAGCAGTTCCACTAGAGGGGGGACCCAGCCCCAGCATTTT
d_gene: -; v_gene: TRBV5-6; j_gene: TRBJ2-1; abundance: -; len: 16; CDR3aa: CASSLGDQSSYNEQFF; CDR3nt: TGTGCCAGCAGCTTGGGGGATCAATCATCCTACAATGAGCAGTTCTTC
d_gene: TRBD1; v_gene: TRBV7-9; j_gene: TRBJ1-4; abundance: few; len: 17; CDR3aa: CASSIRPTGGTNEKLFF; CDR3nt: TGTGCCAGCAGCATAAGACCGACAGGGGGAACTAATGAAAAACTGTTTTTT
d_gene: -; v_gene: TRBV30; j_gene: TRBJ1-1; abundance: -; len: 15; CDR3aa: CAWSVNWGGNTEAFF; CDR3nt: TGTGCCTGGAGTGTTAACTGGGGTGGGAACACTGAAGCTTTCTTT
d_gene: -; v_gene: TRBV5-1; j_gene: TRBJ1-1; abundance: -; len: 13; CDR3aa: CASSLKDNTEAFF; CDR3nt: TGCGCCAGCAGCTTGAAGGATAACACTGAAGCTTTCTTT
d_gene: TRBD1; v_gene: TRBV6-1; j_gene: TRBJ1-5; abundance: -; len: 15; CDR3aa: CASTRQGNSNQPQHF; CDR3nt: TGTGCCAGCACCAGACAGGGCAATAGCAATCAGCCCCAGCATTTT
d_gene: -; v_gene: TRBV6-5; j_gene: TRBJ1-5; abundance: -; len: 14; CDR3aa: CASSYRGWDQPQHF; CDR3nt: TGTGCCAGCAGTTACCGGGGGTGGGACCAGCCCCAGCATTTT
d_gene: -; v_gene: TRBV5-4; j_gene: TRBJ1-3; abundance: -; len: 12; CDR3aa: CASSLSGNTIYF; CDR3nt: TGTGCCAGCAGCTTGTCCGGAAACACCATATATTTT
d_gene: TRBD2; v_gene: TRBV4-2; j_gene: TRBJ2-7; abundance: -; len: 16; CDR3aa: CASSQVAGGISYEQYF; CDR3nt: TGTGCCAGCAGCCAGGTAGCGGGGGGGATCTCCTACGAGCAGTACTTC
d_gene: -; v_gene: TRBV27; j_gene: TRBJ2-7; abundance: -; len: 12; CDR3aa: CASSLSGREQYF; CDR3nt: TGTGCCAGCAGTTTATCCGGACGGGAGCAGTACTTC
d_gene: TRBD1; v_gene: TRBV2; j_gene: TRBJ2-3; abundance: -; len: 12; CDR3aa: CASSQGDRGEYF; CDR3nt: TGTGCCAGCAGTCAAGGGGACAGGGGCGAGTATTTT
d_gene: -; v_gene: TRBV10-3; j_gene: TRBJ1-2; abundance: few; len: 12; CDR3aa: CAISGDSYGYTF; CDR3nt: TGTGCCATCAGTGGCGACAGCTATGGCTACACCTTC
d_gene: TRBD1; v_gene: TRBV4-3; j_gene: TRBJ2-6; abundance: -; len: 17; CDR3aa: CASSQEATGTGANVLTF; CDR3nt: TGCGCCAGCAGCCAAGAGGCGACAGGGACTGGGGCCAACGTCCTGACTTTC
d_gene: TRBD2; v_gene: TRBV6-5; j_gene: TRBJ2-1; abundance: -; len: 13; CDR3aa: CASTASGGGKQFF; CDR3nt: TGTGCCAGCACAGCTAGCGGGGGGGGAAAGCAGTTCTTC
d_gene: -; v_gene: TRBV4-2; j_gene: TRBJ2-2; abundance: -; len: 12; CDR3aa: CASSHEAGELFF; CDR3nt: TGTGCCAGCAGCCACGAGGCCGGGGAGCTGTTTTTT
d_gene: -; v_gene: TRBV29-1; j_gene: TRBJ2-3; abundance: -; len: 10; CDR3aa: CSGFEDTQYF; CDR3nt: TGCAGCGGTTTTGAAGATACGCAGTATTTT
d_gene: TRBD2; v_gene: TRBV29-1; j_gene: TRBJ2-5; abundance: few; len: 14; CDR3aa: CSVSLAGERETQYF; CDR3nt: TGCAGCGTTTCACTAGCGGGGGAGAGGGAGACCCAGTACTTC
d_gene: -; v_gene: TRBV9; j_gene: TRBJ1-6; abundance: -; len: 17; CDR3aa: CASSVGPIGGIDSPLHF; CDR3nt: TGTGCCAGCAGCGTAGGGCCCATTGGAGGGATTGATTCACCCCTCCACTTT
d_gene: -; v_gene: TRBV29-1; j_gene: TRBJ2-3; abundance: -; len: 14; CDR3aa: CSGLAALSADTQYF; CDR3nt: TGCAGCGGCTTAGCGGCCCTCTCAGCAGATACGCAGTATTTT
d_gene: -; v_gene: TRBV29-1; j_gene: TRBJ2-5; abundance: -; len: 12; CDR3aa: CSVEGGRETQYF; CDR3nt: TGCAGCGTTGAAGGGGGGAGGGAGACCCAGTACTTC
d_gene: -; v_gene: TRBV4-3; j_gene: TRBJ2-3; abundance: -; len: 13; CDR3aa: CASSEGSTDTQYF; CDR3nt: TGCGCCAGCAGCGAGGGGAGCACAGATACGCAGTATTTT
d_gene: -; v_gene: TRBV5-1; j_gene: TRBJ1-5; abundance: -; len: 14; CDR3aa: CASSPDGGVQPQHF; CDR3nt: TGCGCCAGCAGCCCCGACGGGGGAGTTCAGCCCCAGCATTTT
d_gene: TRBD1; v_gene: TRBV11-2; j_gene: TRBJ2-2; abundance: -; len: 14; CDR3aa: CASSRTGPSGELFF; CDR3nt: TGTGCCAGCAGCCGGACAGGGCCATCCGGGGAGCTGTTTTTT
d_gene: -; v_gene: TRBV29-1; j_gene: TRBJ2-1; abundance: -; len: 15; CDR3aa: CSVVPMRESYNEQFF; CDR3nt: TGCAGCGTCGTCCCTATGAGGGAAAGCTACAATGAGCAGTTCTTC
d_gene: -; v_gene: TRBV2; j_gene: TRBJ1-2; abundance: -; len: 12; CDR3aa: CASSPQGYGYTF; CDR3nt: TGTGCCAGCAGTCCACAGGGATATGGCTACACCTTC
d_gene: -; v_gene: TRBV6-5; j_gene: TRBJ1-4; abundance: few; len: 11; CDR3aa: CASSYLGKLFF; CDR3nt: TGTGCCAGCAGTTACTTGGGAAAACTGTTTTTT
d_gene: -; v_gene: TRBV6-5; j_gene: TRBJ2-5; abundance: -; len: 10; CDR3aa: CAPEVVYQYF; CDR3nt: TGTGCCCCCGAGGTGGTTTACCAGTACTTC
d_gene: -; v_gene: TRBV27; j_gene: TRBJ1-5; abundance: few; len: 16; CDR3aa: CASSLLSADSNQPQHF; CDR3nt: TGTGCCAGCAGTTTACTCTCGGCAGATAGCAATCAGCCCCAGCATTTT